One T cell receptor (beta chain) is described in this entry. Antigen unknown. This record comes from a study of human versus mouse CDR3 diversity and MHC coevolution. Broader study findings: In humans, T-cell selection involved over 5 MHC II alleles. Most of the three human donors had the lowest clonal inequality.

Germline assignment: CDR1 SGHTA and CDR2 FQGNSA. Trimming took 5 bases from V and 3 from J, leaving 9 bases between them. The CDR3 runs to 13 residues. Generated by immunoSEQ multiplex PCR, the TCRdb table keeps only in-frame clones and is missing some. The sample holds some 82,000 clones, around 93% seen once. This sequence joins TRBV7-2 and TRBJ2-3; possible D gene TRBD2, 5 bases. Sequencing was carried out using naive CD4+ T cells from blood. Specified subset: CD45RO-negative CD62L-positive naive CD4 T cells. The TCR was taken from a person aged 30-69 years in good health. CDR3 loop: CASSPRRTDTQYF. Here the CDR3 DNA reads TGTGCCAGCAGCCCCCGGAGGACAGATACGCAGTATTTT.